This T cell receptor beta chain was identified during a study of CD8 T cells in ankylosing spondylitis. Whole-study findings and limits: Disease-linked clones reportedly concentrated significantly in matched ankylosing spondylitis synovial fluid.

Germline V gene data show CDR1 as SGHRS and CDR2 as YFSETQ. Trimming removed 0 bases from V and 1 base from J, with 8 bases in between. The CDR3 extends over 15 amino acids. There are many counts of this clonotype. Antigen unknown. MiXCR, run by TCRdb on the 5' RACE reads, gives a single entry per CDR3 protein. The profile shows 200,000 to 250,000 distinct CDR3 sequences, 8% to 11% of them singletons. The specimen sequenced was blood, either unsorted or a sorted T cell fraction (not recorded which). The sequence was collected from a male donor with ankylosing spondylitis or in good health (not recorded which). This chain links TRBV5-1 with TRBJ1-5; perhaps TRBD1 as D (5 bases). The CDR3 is CASSLAGISNQPQHF. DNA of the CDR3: TGCGCCAGCAGCTTGGCAGGGATAAGCAATCAGCCCCAGCATTTT.